The sequence of this T cell receptor (beta chain) was determined in a study of T cells in Graves' hyperthyroidism and ophthalmopathy. Study-wide results and limits: A model of 13 V-J features distinguished ophthalmopathy from stable hyperthyroidism.

Ten or more counts support this clonotype. The antigen is not known. V was cut by 5 bases and J by 5 bases, with 10 bases left in between. The CDR3 runs to 12 residues. Germline CDR1 SGHTA, CDR2 FQGNSA. TCR beta CDR3 region amplification was performed from RNA transcripts. HTBI primers were used for first-round RT-PCR of the TCR CDR3. One entry per CDR3 protein results from TCRdb running MiXCR on the multiplex PCR reads. The table has about 610,000 distinct CDR3 sequences, more than 15% seen once. Disease lasting under 3 months, a NOSPECS grade of at least 4, and a Clinical Activity Score of at least 3 were features of the ophthalmopathy patients.

The rearrangement links TRBV7-2 to TRBJ2-7; no clear D. This sequence originates from a woman aged 40 to 50 with Graves' ophthalmopathy. The sample was blood. The CDR3 region has the DNA TGTGCCAGCAGCCACTCGGCGAACGAGCAGTACTTC. Protein product: CASSHSANEQYF.